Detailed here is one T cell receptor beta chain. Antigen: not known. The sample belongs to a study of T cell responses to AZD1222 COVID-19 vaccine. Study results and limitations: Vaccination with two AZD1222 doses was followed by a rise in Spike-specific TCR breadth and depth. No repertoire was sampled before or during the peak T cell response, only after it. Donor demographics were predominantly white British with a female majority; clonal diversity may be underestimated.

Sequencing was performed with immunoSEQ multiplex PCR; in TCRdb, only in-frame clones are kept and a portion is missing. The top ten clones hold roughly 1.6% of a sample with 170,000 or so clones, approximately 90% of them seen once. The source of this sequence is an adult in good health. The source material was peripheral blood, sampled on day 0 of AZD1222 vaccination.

The CDR3 loop reads CASSKSGTSGVDEQYF. CDR3 bases: TGTGCCAGCAGCAAATCCGGGACTAGCGGGGTCGACGAGCAGTACTTC. The chain uses TRBV4-2 and TRBJ2-7; TRBD2 agrees at 13 bases. CDR1 LGHNA and CDR2 YNFKEQ come from the germline V gene. The V and J ends lost 5 bases and 5 bases, in that order; junction bases with no gene match: 9. The CDR3 runs 16 residues.